These T cell receptor beta chains were read from a single sample in a study of T cells expressing NK-cell markers. TCRdb re-called the 5' RACE reads; one entry per CDR3 protein, DNA not given. This table holds about 460,000 distinct CDR3 sequences. Sequences were obtained from blood T cells: a sorted CD56 or NKG2C T cell subset, CD4+ or CD8+ T cells, or bulk PBMC T cells (not recorded which). The receptors here all came from a woman aged 50 to 65 in good health. Both conserved end residues are part of each CDR3. Each record gives: J gene, V gene, CDR3 protein.

>TRBJ2-7|TRBV6-5
CASSPGGPSSYEQYF
>TRBJ2-5|TRBV20-1
CSATSNSGPRETQYF
>TRBJ2-5|TRBV7-7
CASSFGGTGQETQYF
>TRBJ2-7|TRBV2
CASRNLGIAPSSYEQYF
>TRBJ2-7|TRBV4-1
CASSQDPIAGGPYEQYF
>TRBJ2-7|TRBV5-5
CASSWGQVNYEQYF
>TRBJ1-1|TRBV20-1
CSARVGTQAFF
>TRBJ2-3|TRBV2
CARRRADRSQEYF
>TRBJ2-3|TRBV12-3/TRBV12-4
CASSRSGRSSDTQYF
>TRBJ2-5|TRBV24-1
CATSDQQGNWETQYF
>TRBJ2-7|TRBV27
CASSFWRQGTEQYF
>TRBJ2-6|TRBV6-6
CASSRSLAGGSSGANVLTF
>TRBJ2-1|TRBV11-2
CASSLRGLIGDEQFF
>TRBJ2-1|TRBV7-3
CASSLSSGRAHEQFF
>TRBJ2-5|TRBV5-6
CASSNRDGRGETQYF
>TRBJ2-7|TRBV30
CAGSGGSSYEQYF
>TRBJ2-5|TRBV15
CATSFEETQYF
>TRBJ2-3|TRBV7-9
CASSLDTGPATQYF
>TRBJ2-1|TRBV10-2
CASRGLAGGTNEQFF
>TRBJ1-1|TRBV27
CASSLRGGMNTEAFF
>TRBJ2-7|TRBV10-2
CASSYPTYEQYF
>TRBJ2-3|TRBV5-1
CASSLGGTRMDTQYF
>TRBJ1-3|TRBV3-1
CASSQALGQGISGNTIYF
>TRBJ2-5|TRBV27
CASKGLAGLGGETQYF
>TRBJ2-7|TRBV9
CASSADRGAYEQYF
>TRBJ2-1|TRBV18
CASSQRPVDEQFF
>TRBJ2-4|TRBV28
CASSLAKNIQYF
>TRBJ2-1|TRBV14
CASSHRGRALNEQFF
>TRBJ2-1|TRBV5-1
CASSLGQFDEQFF
>TRBJ1-1|TRBV28
CASSWGLGQKNTEAFF
>TRBJ2-1|TRBV5-5
CASFPTSLQFGEQFF